This is a list of T cell receptor beta chains from one sample in a study of cytomegalovirus exposure and HLA in healthy donors. Clones were sequenced by immunoSEQ multiplex PCR, and TCRdb holds only the in-frame ones, with some missing. The table lists 70,000 to 85,000 clones, under 80% of them singletons. Sample: PBMCs. These receptors came from a man in his forties or fifties in good health and CMV-seropositive. Each CDR3 is given with its conserved first and last residue. D genes are given only for firm matches. Where a row states a size, it is once, few, many or the class of an expanded clone; other rows omit it.

TRBJ2-2,TRBV5-5,few,TRBD1,CASSLGQGASTGELFF,TGTGCCAGCAGCTTGGGACAGGGGGCCAGCACCGGGGAGCTGTTTTTT
TRBJ1-1,TRBV30,once,NA,CAWSPRNTEAFF,TGTGCCTGGAGTCCTAGGAACACTGAAGCTTTCTTT
TRBJ1-6,TRBV30,NA,TRBD1,CAWTVGGGASPLHF,TGTGCCTGGACCGTCGGAGGGGGCGCGTCACCCCTCCACTTT
TRBJ1-4,TRBV5-5,few,NA,CASSLPLRGKLFF,TGTGCCAGCAGCTTGCCGTTGCGGGGAAAACTGTTTTTT
TRBJ1-2,TRBV28,NA,NA,CASSQAGGENYGYTF,TGTGCCAGCAGCCAAGCGGGCGGAGAGAACTATGGCTACACCTTC
TRBJ2-3,TRBV5-8,NA,NA,CASIPQYQGTDTQYF,TGTGCCAGCATCCCCCAATACCAGGGGACAGATACGCAGTATTTT
TRBJ2-1,TRBV6-1,few,NA,CASSPGSSSYNEQFF,TGTGCCAGCAGCCCGGGATCTAGCTCCTACAATGAGCAGTTCTTC
TRBJ2-7,TRBV7-9,NA,TRBD2,CASSLNGGAGYEQYF,TGTGCCAGCAGCTTAAACGGGGGAGCGGGATACGAGCAGTACTTC
TRBJ2-1,TRBV7-9,NA,NA,CASSRSGENEQFF,TGTGCCAGCAGCCGATCGGGAGAGAATGAGCAGTTCTTC
TRBJ2-3,TRBV7-6,NA,NA,CASSLGISGSTDTQYF,TGTGCCAGCAGCTTAGGGATTAGCGGCTCCACAGATACGCAGTATTTT
TRBJ1-2,TRBV28,NA,TRBD1,CASSLGGGVGYTF,TGTGCCAGCAGTTTAGGAGGGGGCGTTGGCTACACCTTC